This passage covers 24 T cell receptor beta chains from one sample sequenced in a study of OX40 agonist ivuxolimab in advanced cancers. Sequencing was performed with immunoSEQ multiplex PCR; in TCRdb, only in-frame clones are kept and a portion is missing. The table includes around 36,000 clones, 70% to 85% detected once. The input for sequencing was CD4+ or CD8+ T cells sorted from blood, taken in a trial of the OX40 agonist ivuxolimab. The receptor source for this set is an adult with an advanced solid tumor such as melanoma, head and neck, liver or kidney cancer.

Concerning this clone: An end of the junction does not agree with germline; a read error may underlie this. This sequence joins TRBV6-1 and TRBJ1-2; 10 bases are a match to TRBD1. Germline V gives CDR1 MNHNS, CDR2 SASEGT. This CDR3 has 15 residues. CDR3 nucleotides: TGTGCCATCAGTGATGGGACAGGGGTCTCGTCTGGCTACACCTTC. As protein: CAISDGTGVSSGYTF.

This chain links TRBV4-1 with TRBJ1-5; perhaps TRBD1 as D (6 bases). V lost 0 bases, J lost 3 bases, and 9 bases lay in between. Looked up from germline, CDR1 is MGHRA and CDR2 is YSYEKL. The CDR3 extends over 15 amino acids. Here the CDR3 DNA reads TGCGCCAGCAGCCAAGACCAGGGGTCCAATCAGCCCCAGCATTTT. Translation: CASSQDQGSNQPQHF.

The CDR3 loop is CASSFAGSQETQYF. The CDR3, as DNA: TGTGCCAGCAGTTTCGCAGGGTCTCAAGAGACCCAGTACTTC. J is TRBJ2-5 and V is TRBV7-9, with a possible D match to TRBD1 (5 bases). Germline-derived CDR1 and CDR2 are SEHNR and FQNEAQ (reference sequence). V dropped 6 bases and J dropped 2 bases, with 13 bases sitting between them. CDR3 length: 14 amino acids.

The chain has TRBV7-3 and TRBJ2-2, with TRBD1 matching 7 bases. Germline V gene sequence: CDR1 SGHTA, CDR2 FQGTGA. With 6 bases clipped from V and 3 bases from J, the junction kept 4 bases outside the gene matches. The CDR3 consists of 14 residues. The CDR3 region has the DNA TGTGCCAGCAGGTTCACAGGGGACACCGGGGAGCTGTTTTTT. This gives the protein CASRFTGDTGELFF.

The table lists this clone with a count of one. This chain uses TRBV10-3 with TRBJ1-2; D is unresolved. Germline V gene lookup returns CDR1 ENHRY and CDR2 SYGVKD. The V end was cut by 0 bases, the J end by 8 bases, with 13 bases between. The CDR3 has 14 amino acids. The CDR3 loop reads CAISESGLPVGYTF. The CDR3 bases are TGTGCCATCAGTGAGTCGGGATTGCCAGTCGGCTACACCTTC.

V gene TRBV2 combines with J gene TRBJ2-1; no definite D call. Germline CDR1 and CDR2: SNHLY and FYNNEI. Trimming left V 4 bases short and J 5 bases short, with 9 bases between. This CDR3 spans 13 amino acids. CDR3: CASSGSWDNEQFF. CDR3 nucleotide sequence: TGTGCCAGCAGTGGAAGTTGGGACAATGAGCAGTTCTTC.

The V gene is TRBV28, the J gene TRBJ2-1, with TRBD2 identical over 11 bases. Trimming removed 8 bases from V and 4 bases from J; junction bases left unmatched: 10. CDR1 is MDHEN and CDR2 is SYDVKM in the germline V gene. The CDR3 has 16 amino acids. CDR3 in amino acids: CASGGRLAGMYNEQFF. The CDR3 bases are TGTGCCAGCGGAGGAAGACTAGCGGGAATGTACAATGAGCAGTTCTTC.

The chain carries TRBV7-9 and TRBJ2-2; D not resolved. The CDR3 spans 14 residues. The ends were cut back, 5 bases at V and 1 base at J, with 8 bases in the middle. Germline lookup yields CDR1 SEHNR and CDR2 FQNEAQ (reference sequence). CDR3 nucleotides: TGTGCCAGCAGCCGTCTGGGGAACACCGGGGAGCTGTTTTTT. Its translation is CASSRLGNTGELFF. The full variable domain, its missing parts supplied by reference TRBV7-9 and TRBJ2-2, is DTGVSQNPRHKITKRGQNVTFRCDPISEHNRLYWYRQTLGQGPEFLTYFQNEAQLEKSRLLSDRFSAERPKGSFSTLEIQRTEQGDSAMYLCASSRLGNTGELFFGEGSRLTVL.

The CDR3 nucleotides read TGTGCCAGCCTAGGCCTCCCCTCCGGGGCCAACGTCCTGACTTTC. Translated: CASLGLPSGANVLTF. This rearrangement joins TRBV11-2 to TRBJ2-6, with unresolved D. Germline V gives CDR1 SGHAT, CDR2 FQNNGV. V lost 8 bases and J lost 4, with 15 bases in between. CDR3 length: 15 amino acids.

The chain joins TRBV9 to TRBJ2-3; D is undetermined. Germline lookup yields CDR1 SGDLS and CDR2 YYNGEE. Trimming stripped 1 base from V and 2 bases from J, with 2 bases between. The CDR3 length is 12 residues. CDR3 coding DNA: TGTGCCAGCAGCGTACACACAGATACGCAGTATTTT. It is translated as CASSVHTDTQYF.

This chain joins TRBV6-5 and TRBJ1-1; the match to TRBD1 covers 7 bases. The CDR3 covers 13 residues. The germline V gene encodes CDR1 MNHEY and CDR2 SVGAGI. The ends lost 8 bases at V and 0 bases at J; junction bases unmatched: 3. The DNA for the CDR3 is TGTGCCAGCGGCCAGGGGGTGAACACTGAAGCTTTCTTT. Translating it yields CASGQGVNTEAFF.

J is TRBJ2-5 and V is TRBV7-8, with unresolved D. This CDR3 is built from 15 residues. V gave up 0 bases and J gave up 1 base, with 9 bases separating them. Germline lookup yields CDR1 SGHVS and CDR2 FQNEAQ. This chain's CDR3 is CASSLALTAQETQYF. CDR3 coding DNA: TGTGCCAGCAGCTTAGCGCTCACAGCCCAAGAGACCCAGTACTTC.

This chain links TRBV27 with TRBJ2-1; D might be TRBD1 (6 bases). The V end was cut by 5 bases, the J end by 5 bases, with 19 bases between. Germline V CDR1 and CDR2: MNHEY, SMNVEV (reference sequence). CDR3 length equals 16 residues. The CDR3 nucleotides are TGTGCCAGCAGTACAATTTTCTCAGGGGCTAACAATGAGCAGTTCTTC. Translating gives CASSTIFSGANNEQFF.

The table lists this clone with a count of one. J is TRBJ2-3 and V is TRBV10-3; a weak D match, TRBD2 (6 bases). CDR3 size: 13 residues. Trimming pared 6 bases from V and 6 bases from J, leaving 13 bases between. From germline, CDR1 is ENHRY and CDR2 SYGVKD. DNA of the CDR3: TGTGCCATCAGCCCTAGCGCCCAGGATACGCAGTATTTT. Protein sequence: CAISPSAQDTQYF.

This sequence joins TRBV9 and TRBJ1-6; 7 positions agree with TRBD1. The germline gives CDR1 SGDLS, CDR2 YYNGEE. The ends lost 3 bases at V and 10 bases at J; junction bases unmatched: 13. The CDR3 has 16 residues. CDR3 coding DNA: TGTGCCAGCAGCGCCTTCTCGATTGACAGGGACTCACCCCTCCACTTT. It codes for CASSAFSIDRDSPLHF.

This chain uses TRBV30 with TRBJ1-3; D call uncertain. CDR3 size: 13 residues. V was trimmed by 1 base and J by 1 base, leaving 5 bases between them. Per germline, CDR1 GTSNPN and CDR2 SVGIG (reference sequence). The CDR3 loop is CAWSANSGNTIYF. CDR3 sequence (DNA): TGTGCCTGGAGTGCCAATTCTGGAAACACCATATATTTT.

The V call is TRBV27, the J call TRBJ2-5; D is unresolved. Trimming cost V 4 bases and J 2 bases, with 8 bases left between them. Germline V gene data show CDR1 as MNHEY and CDR2 as SMNVEV (reference sequence). This CDR3 comprises 13 residues. This CDR3 reads CASSSRIQETQYF. DNA of the CDR3: TGTGCCAGCAGTTCTCGGATACAAGAGACCCAGTACTTC.

The CDR3 sequence is CASSQNGGFNEQFF. CDR3 coding DNA: TGTGCCAGCAGCCAAAACGGGGGTTTCAATGAGCAGTTCTTC. The chain joins TRBV14 to TRBJ2-1, with D tentatively TRBD2 (6 bases). Germline assignment: CDR1 SGHDN and CDR2 FVKESK. With 2 bases removed from V and 6 bases from J, the gap between germline ends came to 11 bases. The CDR3 runs to 14 residues.

To note about this clone: The sample holds other DNA sequences that translate to the same CDR3. The chain links TRBV10-3 to TRBJ1-2; TRBD1 aligns across 8 bases. The CDR3 has 13 residues. In germline, CDR1 is ENHRY, CDR2 SYGVKD. The junction had 4 bases not matched to a gene; V was cut back by 2 bases and J by 8 bases. CDR3 region: CAISEGQGRGYTF. The DNA of the CDR3 is TGTGCCATCAGTGAGGGACAGGGAAGGGGCTACACCTTC.

The chain recombines TRBV5-4 with TRBJ2-3, with D perhaps matching TRBD2 (6 bases). Trimming removed 1 base from V and 4 bases from J, with 10 bases in between. Germline-derived CDR1 and CDR2 are SGHNT and YYREEE (reference sequence). The CDR3 spans 14 residues. The CDR3 DNA sequence: TGTGCCAGCAGCTTGATGGACTACCCAGATACGCAGTATTTT. This codes for CASSLMDYPDTQYF.

Only one count was recorded for this clone. The chain is built from TRBV7-2 and TRBJ1-5, with 9 bases that match TRBD1. Germline assignment: CDR1 SGHTA and CDR2 FQGNSA. This CDR3 is built from 15 residues. With V trimmed by 5 bases and J by 5 bases, 7 bases remained unmatched. CDR3 nucleotides: TGTGCCAGCAGCCCCACAGGGGGCGGAGATCAGCCCCAGCATTTT. Encoded protein: CASSPTGGGDQPQHF.

The chain employs TRBV6-8 and TRBJ2-5; D is perhaps TRBD2 (6 bases). The CDR3 has 15 amino acids. V dropped 2 bases and J dropped 4 bases, with 14 bases sitting between them. In germline, CDR1 is MNHGY, CDR2 SAAAGT. The CDR3 protein is CASSYRRVEGETQYF. The CDR3 coding sequence is TGTGCCAGCAGTTACAGGAGGGTAGAAGGAGAGACCCAGTACTTC.

This chain links TRBV19 with TRBJ1-5; TRBD1 matches at 8 bases. CDR3 size: 15 residues. V gave up 6 bases and J gave up 5 bases; unmatched junction bases: 9. Germline V gives CDR1 LNHDA, CDR2 SQIVND (reference sequence). CDR3 residues: CASSRGRRPYQPQHF. CDR3 DNA sequence: TGTGCCAGTAGCAGGGGGCGGAGACCGTATCAGCCCCAGCATTTT.

The gene calls are TRBV15 and TRBJ1-4; 12 nucleotides agree with TRBD1. This CDR3 region has 19 residues. The V segment lost 4 bases and the J segment 5 bases; nucleotides outside the gene matches: 14. Germline V gene data show CDR1 as LNHNV and CDR2 as YYDKDF (reference sequence). The CDR3 region has the DNA TGTGCCACCAGCACTCATGAGCCGGGACAGGGGGCCTTAAATGAAAAACTGTTTTTT. Protein: CATSTHEPGQGALNEKLFF.